This passage covers 18 T cell receptor beta chains from one sample sequenced in a study of shared clonotypes between healthy human individuals. Using immunoSEQ multiplex PCR, the repertoire was profiled, and TCRdb retains in-frame clones only, with some absent. The data contain 2 million to 2.5 million clones, under 95% of them singletons. The sample taken for sequencing was naive CD4+ T cells from PBMCs. Subset indicated: CD45RA+ positively selected. The receptors here all came from a man aged 18 to 35 in good health. Some clones in this sample may be carry-over from other donors' samples.

The V gene is TRBV4-1, the J gene TRBJ2-7, with D possibly TRBD2 on 5 matching bases. This CDR3 is built from 15 residues. V lost 4 bases, J lost 3 bases, and 16 bases lay in between. Germline CDR1 MGHRA, CDR2 YSYEKL. The CDR3 spells CASSPRAGLYYEQYF. The CDR3 DNA sequence: TGCGCCAGCAGCCCCCGTGCGGGCCTCTACTACGAGCAGTACTTC.

The V call is TRBV6-5, the J call TRBJ1-2; 9 nucleotides line up with TRBD1. The CDR3 runs to 16 residues. V shed 0 bases and J 3 bases; nucleotides not matched to a gene: 5. Looked up from germline, CDR1 is MNHEY and CDR2 is SVGAGI. The CDR3 spells CASSYSVTGGYYGYTF. CDR3 DNA: TGTGCCAGCAGTTACTCCGTGACAGGGGGGTACTATGGCTACACCTTC.

The chain carries TRBV21-1 and TRBJ1-5; the table's D call TRBD1 went unverified against the DNA. TRBV21-1 is listed as a pseudogene. CDR3 size: 17 residues. CDR3 sequence (DNA): TGTGCCAGCAGCATAGTGACAGGGTCGGAGGGCAATCAGCCCCAGCATTTT. Translation: CASSIVTGSEGNQPQHF.

The rearrangement links TRBV9 to TRBJ2-1, with 8 bases aligning to TRBD1. This CDR3 comprises 15 residues. CDR1 and CDR2 (germline): SGDLS, YYNGEE. V dropped 0 bases and J dropped 6; count of bases not matched to a gene: 5. CDR3 region: CASSVGTGNFNEQFF. Here the CDR3 DNA reads TGTGCCAGCAGCGTAGGGACAGGGAATTTCAATGAGCAGTTCTTC.

This rearrangement joins TRBV19 to TRBJ1-1; 8 bases fit TRBD1. Germline assignment: CDR1 LNHDA and CDR2 SQIVND (reference sequence). The junction had 9 bases not matched to a gene; V was cut back by 6 bases and J by 3 bases. This CDR3 is built from 15 residues. The CDR3 sequence is CASRANRGSDTEAFF. CDR3 DNA sequence: TGTGCCAGTAGGGCAAACAGGGGGTCAGACACTGAAGCTTTCTTT.

The J gene is TRBJ2-1, the V gene TRBV6-1; D may match TRBD1 or TRBD2 (5 bases each). This CDR3 has 14 amino acids. Germline loops: CDR1 MNHNS, CDR2 SASEGT. The CDR3 reads CAHSITGQDNEQFF. The CDR3, as DNA: TGTGCTCACTCCATTACGGGGCAAGACAATGAGCAGTTCTTC.

The CDR3 region has the DNA TGTGCCAGCAGTCCCACAGGGCTAGAGGGGGACGAGCAGTACTTC. This translates into CASSPTGLEGDEQYF. V usage is TRBV28 and J usage is TRBJ2-7; D is possibly TRBD1 (6 bases). V lost 5 bases and J lost 5, with 19 bases in between. Germline-derived CDR1 and CDR2 are MDHEN and SYDVKM. There are 15 residues in the CDR3.

The J gene is TRBJ2-7, the V gene TRBV11-2, with 11 bases fitting TRBD1. Trimming at V came to 1 base and at J to 0 bases, leaving 5 bases not matched to a gene. The CDR3 contains 17 residues. Germline CDR1 SGHAT, CDR2 FQNNGV. The CDR3 coding sequence is TGTGCCAGCAGCTTAGCCGGGACAGGGGGACTCTCCTACGAGCAGTACTTC. Translating gives CASSLAGTGGLSYEQYF.

The chain joins TRBV29-1 to TRBJ2-7, with TRBD1 as a possible D gene (5 bases). CDR1 and CDR2 (germline): SQVTM, ANQGSEA. V lost 7 bases, J lost 0 bases, and 10 bases lay in between. The CDR3 spans 12 residues. CDR3 in DNA: TGCAGCGCGGAAGACAGCTCCTACGAGCAGTACTTC. Translating it yields CSAEDSSYEQYF.

V is TRBV23-1 and J is TRBJ1-1; D is possibly TRBD1 (5 bases). TRBV23-1 is classed as an ORF, of uncertain function. V gave up 2 bases and J gave up 0 bases, with 13 bases separating them. The CDR3 contains 16 residues. In nucleotides, the CDR3 is TGCGCCAGCAGTCAACCGGGGGAGGGGTTGAACACTGAAGCTTTCTTT. It yields the protein CASSQPGEGLNTEAFF.

The J gene is TRBJ2-2, the V gene TRBV10-1; 12 bases are shared with TRBD2. CDR3 length equals 15 residues. Germline V gene data show CDR1 as WNHNN and CDR2 as SYGVQD (reference sequence). The ends lost 6 bases at V and 5 bases at J; junction bases unmatched: 4. In DNA form, the CDR3 reads TGCGCCAGCAGCTCCGGGACTAGCGGGACCGGGGAGCTGTTTTTT. It translates to CASSSGTSGTGELFF.

V gene TRBV5-8 combines with J gene TRBJ1-2; TRBD1 matches 9 bases. J was trimmed by 4 bases and V by 7 bases; bases with no gene match: 2. The CDR3 is 12 amino acids. The V gene's germline CDR1 is SGHTS and CDR2 YDEGEE. Written as DNA, the CDR3 is TGTGCCAGCGGGACAGGGCCCTATGGCTACACCTTC. Protein sequence: CASGTGPYGYTF.

V gene TRBV18 combines with J gene TRBJ1-2; TRBD1 aligns across 8 bases. CDR3 length: 16 amino acids. V lost 4 bases to trimming and J lost 4 bases; unmatched junction nucleotides: 11. Germline loops: CDR1 KGHSH, CDR2 LQKENI. This CDR3 is CASSQQRTGLFYGYTF. The CDR3 DNA is TGTGCCAGCTCACAGCAACGGACAGGGCTTTTCTATGGCTACACCTTC.

The chain is built from TRBV5-1 and TRBJ2-1; D ambiguous. Germline loops: CDR1 SGHRS, CDR2 YFSETQ. V lost 4 bases to trimming and J lost 6 bases, with 17 bases between them. The CDR3 has 15 amino acids. CDR3 in amino acids: CASSPMDFKFNEQFF. CDR3 sequence (DNA): TGCGCCAGCAGCCCCATGGATTTTAAGTTCAATGAGCAGTTCTTC.

The V call is TRBV7-2, the J call TRBJ2-1, with 7 bases matching TRBD2. The V gene's germline CDR1 is SGHTA and CDR2 FQGNSA. The CDR3 runs 15 residues. Trimming removed 1 base from V and 8 bases from J; junction bases left unmatched: 8. The CDR3: CASSLGSSGGDEQFF. CDR3 sequence (DNA): TGTGCCAGCAGCTTAGGATCTAGCGGAGGGGATGAGCAGTTCTTC.

The chain has TRBV29-1 and TRBJ2-1; D is possibly TRBD1 (6 bases). In germline, CDR1 is SQVTM, CDR2 ANQGSEA. The CDR3 runs 13 residues. V was clipped by 5 bases and J by 9 bases, with 17 bases between them. CDR3 DNA: TGCAGCGTTACCCCGGGACACATCATTGAGCAGTTCTTC. Protein sequence: CSVTPGHIIEQFF.

The chain's CDR3 is CASSKSGAYGYTF. DNA for the CDR3: TGTGCCAGCAGCAAGTCAGGGGCCTATGGCTACACCTTC. This chain joins TRBV28 and TRBJ1-2; weak D call: TRBD1 (6 bases). The germline V gene encodes CDR1 MDHEN and CDR2 SYDVKM. Trimming left V 6 bases short and J 4 bases short, with 12 bases between. CDR3 length equals 13 residues.

This clone was seen only a few times. CDR3 residues: CASSPGQGDSEAFF. The CDR3 DNA sequence: TGCGCCAGCAGCCCGGGACAGGGAGATTCCGAAGCTTTCTTT. The J gene is TRBJ1-1, the V gene TRBV5-1, with 9 positions matching TRBD1. Looked up from germline, CDR1 is SGHRS and CDR2 is YFSETQ. The CDR3 has 14 residues. J was trimmed by 8 bases and V by 4 bases; bases with no gene match: 9. The entire variable domain, with the rest obtained from reference TRBV5-1 and TRBJ1-1, is as follows: KAGVTQTPRYLIKTRGQQVTLSCSPISGHRSVSWYQQTPGQGLQFLFEYFSETQRNKGNFPGRFSGRQFSNSRSEMNVSTLELGDSALYLCASSPGQGDSEAFFGQGTRLTVV.